Given below is one TCR beta chain in context. The data are from a study of blood T cell repertoires in COVID-19. The overall study: PBMCs, B-cell-depleted T cells, or T cells were the source of the cDNA or gDNA that made up the material.

Trimming left V 0 bases short and J 0 bases short, with 7 bases between. CDR3 length equals 15 residues. Per the germline V gene, CDR1 is SGHKS and CDR2 is YYEKEE (reference sequence). Original processing notes: Reference gene primer amplification gave estimated nucleated cell counts. This table comes from immunoSEQ multiplex PCR, and its TCRdb copy is limited to in-frame clones, with some not included. V, J and clone size derive from that table, while D and trimming were established from the DNA sequence. This repertoire shows roughly 100,000 clones, about nine tenths found once; its top ten account for around 16%.

The gene calls are TRBV5-5 and TRBJ1-5; no definite D call. The TCR sequence derives from a man aged 50-60 years with acute or convalescent COVID-19. The source material was peripheral blood. The CDR3 DNA sequence: TGTGCCAGCAGCTTGGGGCCTTATAGCAATCAGCCCCAGCATTTT. Encoded protein: CASSLGPYSNQPQHF. The full variable domain, rest sourced from reference TRBV5-5 and TRBJ1-5, is DAGVTQSPTHLIKTRGQQVTLRCSPISGHKSVSWYQQVLGQGPQFIFQYYEKEERGRGNFPDRFSARQFPNYSSELNVNALLLGDSALYLCASSLGPYSNQPQHFGDGTRLSIL.